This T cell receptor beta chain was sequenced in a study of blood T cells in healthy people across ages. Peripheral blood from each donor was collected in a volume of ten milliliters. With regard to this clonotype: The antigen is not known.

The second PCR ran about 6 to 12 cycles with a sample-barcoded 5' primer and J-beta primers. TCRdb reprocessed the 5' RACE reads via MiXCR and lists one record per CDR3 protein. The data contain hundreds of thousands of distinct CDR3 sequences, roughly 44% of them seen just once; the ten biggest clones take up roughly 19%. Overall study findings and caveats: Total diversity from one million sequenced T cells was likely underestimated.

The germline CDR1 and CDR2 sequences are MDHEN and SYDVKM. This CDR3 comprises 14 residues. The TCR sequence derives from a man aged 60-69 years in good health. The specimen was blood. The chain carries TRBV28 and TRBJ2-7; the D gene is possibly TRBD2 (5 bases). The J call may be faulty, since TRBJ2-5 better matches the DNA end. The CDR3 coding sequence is TGTGCCGCCCGAGAAGCAGTTCGGGGAGAGACCCAGTACTTC. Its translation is CAAREAVRGETQYF.